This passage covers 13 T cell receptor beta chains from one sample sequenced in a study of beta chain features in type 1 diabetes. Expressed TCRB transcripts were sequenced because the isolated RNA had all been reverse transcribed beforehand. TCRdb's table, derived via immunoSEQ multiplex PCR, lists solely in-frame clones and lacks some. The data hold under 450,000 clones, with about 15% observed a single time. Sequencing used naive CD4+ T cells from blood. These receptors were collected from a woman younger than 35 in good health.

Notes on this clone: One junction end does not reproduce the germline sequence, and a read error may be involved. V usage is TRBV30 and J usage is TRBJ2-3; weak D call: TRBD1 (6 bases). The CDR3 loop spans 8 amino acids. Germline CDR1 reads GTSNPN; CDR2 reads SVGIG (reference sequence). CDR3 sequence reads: CAWPHREF. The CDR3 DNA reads TGTGCCTGGCCACACAGGGAATTT.

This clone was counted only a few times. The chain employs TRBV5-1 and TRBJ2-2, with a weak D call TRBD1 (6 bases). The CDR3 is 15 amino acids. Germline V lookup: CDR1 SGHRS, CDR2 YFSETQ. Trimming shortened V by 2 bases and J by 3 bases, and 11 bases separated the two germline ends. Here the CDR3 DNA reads TGCGCCAGCAGCTTCAGGGGTGTGGACACCGGGGAGCTGTTTTTT. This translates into CASSFRGVDTGELFF.

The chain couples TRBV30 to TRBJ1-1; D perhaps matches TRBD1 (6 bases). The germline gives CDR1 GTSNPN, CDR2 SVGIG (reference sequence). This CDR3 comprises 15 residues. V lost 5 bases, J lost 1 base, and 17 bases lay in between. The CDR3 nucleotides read TGTGCCTGGGCAAATGGACAGCTAAAGAACACTGAAGCTTTCTTT. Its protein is CAWANGQLKNTEAFF.

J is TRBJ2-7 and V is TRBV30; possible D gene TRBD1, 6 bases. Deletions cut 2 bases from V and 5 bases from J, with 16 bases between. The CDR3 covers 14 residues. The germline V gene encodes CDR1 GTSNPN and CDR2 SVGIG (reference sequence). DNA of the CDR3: TGTGCCTGGAGTTGGACAGTAGGTACCCACGAGCAGTACTTC. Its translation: CAWSWTVGTHEQYF.

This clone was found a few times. Here the CDR3 DNA reads TGCGCCAGCACAAGAGACAGACCCTACGAGCAGTACTTC. Encoded protein: CASTRDRPYEQYF. The V and J genes are TRBV5-1 and TRBJ2-7; D may be TRBD1 (5 bases). V gave up 6 bases and J gave up 2 bases, with 12 bases separating them. Germline loops: CDR1 SGHRS, CDR2 YFSETQ. The CDR3 sequence is 13 residues long.

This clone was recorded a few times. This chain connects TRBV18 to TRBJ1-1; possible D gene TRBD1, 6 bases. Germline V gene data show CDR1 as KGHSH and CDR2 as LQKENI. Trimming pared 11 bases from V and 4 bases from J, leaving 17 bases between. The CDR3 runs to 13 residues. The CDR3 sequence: CASRGGAGTEAFF. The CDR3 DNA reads TGTGCCTCCCGGGGGGGGGCCGGCACTGAAGCTTTCTTT.

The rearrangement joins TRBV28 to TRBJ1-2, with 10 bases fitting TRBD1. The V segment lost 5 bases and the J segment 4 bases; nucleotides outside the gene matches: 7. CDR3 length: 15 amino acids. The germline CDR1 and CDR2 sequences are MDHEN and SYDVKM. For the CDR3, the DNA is TGTGCCAGCAGTACCGGGACAGGGGACGGCTATGGCTACACCTTC. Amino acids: CASSTGTGDGYGYTF.

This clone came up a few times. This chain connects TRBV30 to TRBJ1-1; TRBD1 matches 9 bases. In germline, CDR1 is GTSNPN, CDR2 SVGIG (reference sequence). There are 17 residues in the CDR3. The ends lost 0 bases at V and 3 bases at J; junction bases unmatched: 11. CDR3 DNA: TGTGCCTGGAGTGTACCCGGACAGGGGAGTTCGGACACTGAAGCTTTCTTT. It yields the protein CAWSVPGQGSSDTEAFF. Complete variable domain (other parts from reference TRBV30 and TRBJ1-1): SQTIHQWPATLVQPVGSPLSLECTVEGTSNPNLYWYRQAAGRGLQLLFYSVGIGQISSEVPQNLSASRPQDRQFILSSKKLLLSDSGFYLCAWSVPGQGSSDTEAFFGQGTRLTVV.

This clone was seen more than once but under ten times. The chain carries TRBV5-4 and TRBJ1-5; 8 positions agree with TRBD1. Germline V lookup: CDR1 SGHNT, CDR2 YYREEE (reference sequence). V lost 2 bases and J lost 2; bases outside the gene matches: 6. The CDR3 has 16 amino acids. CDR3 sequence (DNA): TGTGCCAGCAGCTTCGGGACAGGAAGGGGCAATCAGCCCCAGCATTTT. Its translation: CASSFGTGRGNQPQHF.

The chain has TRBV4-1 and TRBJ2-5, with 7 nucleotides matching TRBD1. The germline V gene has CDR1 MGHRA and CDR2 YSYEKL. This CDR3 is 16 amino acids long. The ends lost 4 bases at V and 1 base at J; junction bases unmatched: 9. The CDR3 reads CASSLTRDRFQETQYF. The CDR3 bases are TGCGCCAGCAGCCTAACCCGGGACAGATTCCAAGAGACCCAGTACTTC.

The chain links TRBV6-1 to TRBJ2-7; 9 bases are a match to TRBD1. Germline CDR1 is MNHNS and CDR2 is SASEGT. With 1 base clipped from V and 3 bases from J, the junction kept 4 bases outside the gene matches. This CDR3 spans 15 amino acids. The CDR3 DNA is TGTGCCAGCAGTGAAGGGACAGGGGCTATCTACGAGCAGTACTTC. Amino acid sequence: CASSEGTGAIYEQYF.

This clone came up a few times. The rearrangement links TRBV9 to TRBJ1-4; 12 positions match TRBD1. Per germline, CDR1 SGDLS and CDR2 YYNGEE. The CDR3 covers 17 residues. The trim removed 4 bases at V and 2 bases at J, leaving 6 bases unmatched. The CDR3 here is CASSRGTGGRTNEKLFF. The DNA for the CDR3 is TGTGCCAGCAGCAGAGGGACAGGGGGCCGGACTAATGAAAAACTGTTTTTT.

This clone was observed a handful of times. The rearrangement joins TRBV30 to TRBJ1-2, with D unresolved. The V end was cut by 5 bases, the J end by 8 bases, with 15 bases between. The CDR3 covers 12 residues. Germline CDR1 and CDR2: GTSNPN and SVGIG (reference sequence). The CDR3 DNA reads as TGTGCCTGGTCCCTTCCAGGAGGCGGCTACACCTTC. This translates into CAWSLPGGGYTF.